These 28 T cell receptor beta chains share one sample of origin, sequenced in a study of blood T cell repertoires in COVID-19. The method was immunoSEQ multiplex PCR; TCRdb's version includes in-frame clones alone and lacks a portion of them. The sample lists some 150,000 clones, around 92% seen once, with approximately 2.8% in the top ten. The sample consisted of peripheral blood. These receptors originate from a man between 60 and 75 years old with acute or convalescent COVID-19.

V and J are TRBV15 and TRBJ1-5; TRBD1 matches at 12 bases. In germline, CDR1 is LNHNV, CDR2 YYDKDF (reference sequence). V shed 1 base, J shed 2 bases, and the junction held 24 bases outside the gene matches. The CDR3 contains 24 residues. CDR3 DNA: TGTGCCACCAGCAGAGGGTACCACGAAATCCGGGACAGGGGGCAGGAGGGCGGCAATCAGCCCCAGCATTTT. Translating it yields CATSRGYHEIRDRGQEGGNQPQHF. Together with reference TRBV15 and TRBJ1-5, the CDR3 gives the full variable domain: DAMVIQNPRYQVTQFGKPVTLSCSQTLNHNVMYWYQQKSSQAPKLLFHYYDKDFNNEADTPDNFQSRRPNTSFCFLDIRSPGLGDTAMYLCATSRGYHEIRDRGQEGGNQPQHFGDGTRLSIL.

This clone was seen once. Here the CDR3 reads CASSLRGAVTGELFF. The CDR3 DNA is TGTGCCAGCAGTTTGCGGGGGGCGGTCACCGGGGAGCTGTTTTTT. The chain carries TRBV6-5 and TRBJ2-2; 8 bases fit TRBD2. The V and J ends lost 4 bases and 4 bases, in that order; junction bases with no gene match: 5. CDR3 length: 15 residues. The germline V gene encodes CDR1 MNHEY and CDR2 SVGAGI.

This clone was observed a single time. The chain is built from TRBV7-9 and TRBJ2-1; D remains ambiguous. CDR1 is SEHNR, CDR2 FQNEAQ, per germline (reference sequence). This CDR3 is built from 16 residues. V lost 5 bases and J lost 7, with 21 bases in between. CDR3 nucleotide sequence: TGTGCCAGCAGCAGTCAAGGATCGACTCGAAATAATGAGCAGTTCTTC. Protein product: CASSSQGSTRNNEQFF.

The chain's CDR3 is CATSDSPTGPSSGANVLTF. The CDR3 nucleotides read TGTGCCACCAGTGATTCCCCGACAGGGCCGAGCTCTGGGGCCAACGTCCTGACTTTC. The gene calls are TRBV24-1 and TRBJ2-6; 7 bases fit TRBD1. The J segment lost 0 bases and the V segment lost 2 bases, leaving 9 bases of the junction unmatched. The length of the CDR3 is 19 residues. Germline V gene sequence: CDR1 KGHDR, CDR2 SFDVKD.

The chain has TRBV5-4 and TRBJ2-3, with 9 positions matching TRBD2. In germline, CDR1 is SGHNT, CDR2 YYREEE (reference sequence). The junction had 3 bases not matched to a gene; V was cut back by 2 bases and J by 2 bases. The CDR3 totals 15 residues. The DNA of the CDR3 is TGTGCCAGCAGCTTTAGCGGGGGCAACACAGATACGCAGTATTTT. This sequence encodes CASSFSGGNTDTQYF.

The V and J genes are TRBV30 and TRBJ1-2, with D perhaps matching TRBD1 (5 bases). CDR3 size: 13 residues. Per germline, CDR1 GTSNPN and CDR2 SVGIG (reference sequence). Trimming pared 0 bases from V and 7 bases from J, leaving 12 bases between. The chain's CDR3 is CAWSVQGEGGYTF. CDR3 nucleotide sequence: TGTGCCTGGAGTGTACAAGGGGAAGGTGGCTACACCTTC.

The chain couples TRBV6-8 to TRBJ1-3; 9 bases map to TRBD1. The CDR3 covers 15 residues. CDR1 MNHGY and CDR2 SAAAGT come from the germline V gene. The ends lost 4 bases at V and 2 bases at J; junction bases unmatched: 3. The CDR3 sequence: CASSWDRATGNTIYF. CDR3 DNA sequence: TGTGCCAGCAGTTGGGACAGGGCTACTGGAAACACCATATATTTT.

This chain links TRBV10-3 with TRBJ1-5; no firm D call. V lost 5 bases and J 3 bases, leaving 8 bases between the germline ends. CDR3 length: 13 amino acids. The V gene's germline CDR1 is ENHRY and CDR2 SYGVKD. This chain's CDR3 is CAISMADNQPQHF. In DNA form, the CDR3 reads TGTGCCATCAGTATGGCAGACAATCAGCCCCAGCATTTT.

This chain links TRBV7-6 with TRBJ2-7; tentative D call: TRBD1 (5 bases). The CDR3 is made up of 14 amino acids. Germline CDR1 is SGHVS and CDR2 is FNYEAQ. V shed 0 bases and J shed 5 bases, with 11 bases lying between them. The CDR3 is CASSLAPGMHEQYF. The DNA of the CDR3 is TGTGCCAGCAGCTTAGCGCCAGGGATGCACGAGCAGTACTTC.

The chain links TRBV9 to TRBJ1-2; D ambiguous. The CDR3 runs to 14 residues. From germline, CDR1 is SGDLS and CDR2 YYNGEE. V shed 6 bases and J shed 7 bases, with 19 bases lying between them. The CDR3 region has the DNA TGTGCCAGCACCACAGAAAAAAGGGCGGGTGGCTACACCTTC. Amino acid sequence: CASTTEKRAGGYTF.

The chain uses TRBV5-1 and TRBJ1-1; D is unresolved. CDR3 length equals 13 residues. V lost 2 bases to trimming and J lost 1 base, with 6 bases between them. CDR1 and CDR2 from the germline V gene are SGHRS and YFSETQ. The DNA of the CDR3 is TGCGCCAGCAGCTTATCAGAGAACACTGAAGCTTTCTTT. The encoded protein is CASSLSENTEAFF.

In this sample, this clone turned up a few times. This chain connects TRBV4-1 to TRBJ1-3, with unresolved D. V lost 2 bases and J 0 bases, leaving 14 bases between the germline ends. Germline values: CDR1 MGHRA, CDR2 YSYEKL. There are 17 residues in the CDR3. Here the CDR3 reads CASSQFPDSLSGNTIYF. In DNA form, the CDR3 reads TGCGCCAGCAGCCAATTCCCTGATAGCCTCTCTGGAAACACCATATATTTT.

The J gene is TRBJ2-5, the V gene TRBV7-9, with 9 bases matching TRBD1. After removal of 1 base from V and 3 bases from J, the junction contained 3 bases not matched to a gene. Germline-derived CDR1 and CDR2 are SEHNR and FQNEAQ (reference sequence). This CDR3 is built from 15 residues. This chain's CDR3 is CASSLEQGAEETQYF. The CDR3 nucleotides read TGTGCCAGCAGCTTAGAACAGGGGGCTGAAGAGACCCAGTACTTC. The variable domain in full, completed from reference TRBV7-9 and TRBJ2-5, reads DTGVSQNPRHKITKRGQNVTFRCDPISEHNRLYWYRQTLGQGPEFLTYFQNEAQLEKSRLLSDRFSAERPKGSFSTLEIQRTEQGDSAMYLCASSLEQGAEETQYFGPGTRLLVL.

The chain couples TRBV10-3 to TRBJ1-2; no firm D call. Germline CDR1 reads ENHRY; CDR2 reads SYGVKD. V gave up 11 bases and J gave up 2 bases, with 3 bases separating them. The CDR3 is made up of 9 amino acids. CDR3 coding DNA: TGTGCCCTGAACTATGGCTACACCTTC. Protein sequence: CALNYGYTF.

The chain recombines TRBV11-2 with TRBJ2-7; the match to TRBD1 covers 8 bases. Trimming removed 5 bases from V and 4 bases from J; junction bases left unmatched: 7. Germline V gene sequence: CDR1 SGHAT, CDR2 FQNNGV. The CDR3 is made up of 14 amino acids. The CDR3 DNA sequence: TGTGCCAGCAGCCGCGACAGGGGTCGGTACGAGCAGTACTTC. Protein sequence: CASSRDRGRYEQYF.

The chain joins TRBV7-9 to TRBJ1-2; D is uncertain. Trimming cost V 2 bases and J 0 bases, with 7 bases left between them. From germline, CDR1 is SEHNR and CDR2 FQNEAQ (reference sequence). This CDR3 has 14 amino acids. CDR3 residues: CASSLTQANYGYTF. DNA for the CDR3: TGTGCCAGCAGCTTAACTCAGGCTAACTATGGCTACACCTTC.

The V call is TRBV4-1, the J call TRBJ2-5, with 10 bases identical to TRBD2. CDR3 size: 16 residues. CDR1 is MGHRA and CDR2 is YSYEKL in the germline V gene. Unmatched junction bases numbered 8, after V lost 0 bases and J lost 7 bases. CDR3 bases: TGCGCCAGCAGCCAAGAAGGTCTAGCGGGGGATGGGACCCAGTACTTC. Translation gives CASSQEGLAGDGTQYF.

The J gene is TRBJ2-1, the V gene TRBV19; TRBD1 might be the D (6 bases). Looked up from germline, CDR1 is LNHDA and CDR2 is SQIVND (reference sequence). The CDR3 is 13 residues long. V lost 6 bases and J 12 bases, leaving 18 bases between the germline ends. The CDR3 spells CASRAGQFGGQFF. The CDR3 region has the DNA TGTGCCAGTAGAGCCGGACAGTTTGGGGGGCAGTTCTTC.

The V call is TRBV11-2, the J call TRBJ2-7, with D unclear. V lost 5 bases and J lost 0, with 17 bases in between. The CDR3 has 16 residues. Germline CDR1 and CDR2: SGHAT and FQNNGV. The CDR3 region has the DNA TGTGCCAGCAGCGCCCCACCCAAACTCATCTCCTACGAGCAGTACTTC. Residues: CASSAPPKLISYEQYF.

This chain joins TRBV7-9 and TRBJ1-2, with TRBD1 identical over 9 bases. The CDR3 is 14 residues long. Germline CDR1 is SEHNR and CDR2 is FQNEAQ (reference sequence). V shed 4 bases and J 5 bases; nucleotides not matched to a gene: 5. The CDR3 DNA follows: TGTGCCAGCAGCTCCGGACAGGGGCCATATGGCTACACCTTC. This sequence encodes CASSSGQGPYGYTF.

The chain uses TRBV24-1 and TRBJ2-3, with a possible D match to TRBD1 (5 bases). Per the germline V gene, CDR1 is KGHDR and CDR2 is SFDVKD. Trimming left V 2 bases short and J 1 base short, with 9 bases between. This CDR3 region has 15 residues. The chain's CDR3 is CATSDSGQRTDTQYF. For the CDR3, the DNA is TGTGCCACCAGTGATTCCGGACAACGCACAGATACGCAGTATTTT.

The CDR3, as DNA: TGTGCCAGCAGCTTAACAGCGGGGGGGCTGAGAGATACGCAGTATTTT. This codes for CASSLTAGGLRDTQYF. The V and J genes are TRBV7-9 and TRBJ2-3, with TRBD2 identical over 10 bases. The CDR3 spans 16 residues. J lost 5 bases, V lost 2 bases, and 7 bases had no gene match. The germline V gene has CDR1 SEHNR and CDR2 FQNEAQ (reference sequence).

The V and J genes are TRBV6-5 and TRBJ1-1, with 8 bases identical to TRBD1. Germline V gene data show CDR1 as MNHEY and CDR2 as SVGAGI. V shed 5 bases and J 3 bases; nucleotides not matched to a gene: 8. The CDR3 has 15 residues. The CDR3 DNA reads TGTGCCAGCAGTACTTACAGGGGGATGGACACTGAAGCTTTCTTT. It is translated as CASSTYRGMDTEAFF.

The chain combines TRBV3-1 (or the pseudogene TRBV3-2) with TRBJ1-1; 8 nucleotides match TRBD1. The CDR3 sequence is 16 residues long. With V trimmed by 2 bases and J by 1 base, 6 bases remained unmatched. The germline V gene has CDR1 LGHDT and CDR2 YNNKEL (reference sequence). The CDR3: CASSQRLQGENTEAFF. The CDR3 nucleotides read TGTGCCAGCAGCCAACGACTACAGGGGGAGAACACTGAAGCTTTCTTT.

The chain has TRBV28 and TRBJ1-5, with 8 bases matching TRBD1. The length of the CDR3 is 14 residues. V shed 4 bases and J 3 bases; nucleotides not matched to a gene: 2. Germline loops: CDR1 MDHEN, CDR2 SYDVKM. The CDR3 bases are TGTGCCAGCAGTTCGGGACAGGTCAATCAGCCCCAGCATTTT. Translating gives CASSSGQVNQPQHF.

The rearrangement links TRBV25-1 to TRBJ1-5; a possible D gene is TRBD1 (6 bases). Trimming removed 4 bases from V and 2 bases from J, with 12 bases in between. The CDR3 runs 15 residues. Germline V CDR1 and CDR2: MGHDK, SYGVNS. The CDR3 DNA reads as TGTGCCAGCAGTGCACAGGGTATAGGCAATCAGCCCCAGCATTTT. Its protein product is CASSAQGIGNQPQHF. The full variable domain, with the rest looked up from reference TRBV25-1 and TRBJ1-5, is EADIYQTPRYLVIGTGKKITLECSQTMGHDKMYWYQQDPGMELHLIHYSYGVNSTEKGDLSSESTVSRIRTEHFPLTLESARPSHTSQYLCASSAQGIGNQPQHFGDGTRLSIL.

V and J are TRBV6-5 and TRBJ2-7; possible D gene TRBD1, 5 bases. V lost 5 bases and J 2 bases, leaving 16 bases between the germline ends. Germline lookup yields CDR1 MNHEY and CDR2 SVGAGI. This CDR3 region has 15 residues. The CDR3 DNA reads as TGTGCCAGCAGTCCAGGAAGGGGCGACACCTACGAGCAGTACTTC. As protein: CASSPGRGDTYEQYF.

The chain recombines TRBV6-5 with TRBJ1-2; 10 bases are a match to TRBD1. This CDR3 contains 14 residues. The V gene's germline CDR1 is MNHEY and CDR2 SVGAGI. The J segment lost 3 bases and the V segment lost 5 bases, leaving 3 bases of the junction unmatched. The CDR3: CASSKTGGDYGYTF. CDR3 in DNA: TGTGCCAGCAGTAAGACAGGGGGCGACTATGGCTACACCTTC.